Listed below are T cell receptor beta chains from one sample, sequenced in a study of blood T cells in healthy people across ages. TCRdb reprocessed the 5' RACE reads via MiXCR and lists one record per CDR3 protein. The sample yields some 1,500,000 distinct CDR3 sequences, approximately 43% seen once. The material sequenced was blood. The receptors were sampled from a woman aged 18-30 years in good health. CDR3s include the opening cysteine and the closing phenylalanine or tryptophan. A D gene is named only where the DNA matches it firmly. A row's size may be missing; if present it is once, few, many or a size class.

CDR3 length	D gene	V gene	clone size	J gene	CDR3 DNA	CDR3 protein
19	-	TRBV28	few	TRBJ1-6	TGTGCCAGCAGAGTACCTTATAGCAGGCCAAGCTCCTATAATTCACCCCTCCACTTT	CASRVPYSRPSSYNSPLHF
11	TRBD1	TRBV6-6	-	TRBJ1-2	TGTGCCAGCAGACGACAGGGTGGCTACACCTTC	CASRRQGGYTF
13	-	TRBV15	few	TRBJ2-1	TGTGCCACCAGCAGAGATCTTAGCAATGAGCAGTTCTTC	CATSRDLSNEQFF
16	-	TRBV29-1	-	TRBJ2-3	TGCAGCGTTGAAGGAAGGGCAGGGATTAGCACAGATACGCAGTATTTT	CSVEGRAGISTDTQYF
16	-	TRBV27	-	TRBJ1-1	TGTGCCAGCAGCCCCCTCGCCCAGGGTTTTAACACTGAAGCTTTCTTT	CASSPLAQGFNTEAFF
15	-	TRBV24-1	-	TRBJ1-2	TGTGCCACCAGGAAGGACGGGGACGGCCTCTATGGCTACACCTTC	CATRKDGDGLYGYTF
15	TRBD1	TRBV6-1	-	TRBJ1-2	TGTGCCAGCCCCTCTCGGGCGGACAGGGTCTATGGCTACACCTTC	CASPSRADRVYGYTF
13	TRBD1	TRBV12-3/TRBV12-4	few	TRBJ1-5	TGTGCCAGCAGTATAGACAGGGGCCAGCCCCAGCATTTT	CASSIDRGQPQHF
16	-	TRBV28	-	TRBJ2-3	TGTGCCAGCAGTTTAGTAGGCGGGATGTTAACAGATACGCAGTATTTT	CASSLVGGMLTDTQYF
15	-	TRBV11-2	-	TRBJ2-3	TGTGCCAGCAGCTTAGTTAGGGGCTCCAGGGATACGCAGTATTTT	CASSLVRGSRDTQYF
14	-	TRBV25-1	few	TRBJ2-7	TGTGCCAGCTCCGCGGGACCCAGGAGCTACGAGCAGTACTTC	CASSAGPRSYEQYF
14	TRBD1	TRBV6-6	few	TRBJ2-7	TGTGCCAGCAGTGCCCTTCAGGGGGCTTACGAGCAGTACTTC	CASSALQGAYEQYF
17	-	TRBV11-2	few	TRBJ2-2	TGTGCCAGCAGCTTCTATATTGAACAGGGGAACACCGGGGAGCTGTTTTTT	CASSFYIEQGNTGELFF
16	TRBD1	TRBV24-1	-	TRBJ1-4	TGTGCCACCAGTGATTGGCGGGACAGCGGGGGTGAAAAACTGTTTTTT	CATSDWRDSGGEKLFF
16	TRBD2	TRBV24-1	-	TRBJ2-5	TGTGCCACCAGTGATTGGACTAGCGGGGCCCAAGAGACCCAGTACTTC	CATSDWTSGAQETQYF
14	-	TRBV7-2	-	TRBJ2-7	TGTACCAGCAGCCGGGACTCAACTCCTTACGAGCAGTACTTC	CTSSRDSTPYEQYF
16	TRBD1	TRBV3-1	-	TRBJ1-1	TGTGCCAGCAGCCAAATCAGGGGGCTCATGAACACTGAAGCTTTCTTT	CASSQIRGLMNTEAFF
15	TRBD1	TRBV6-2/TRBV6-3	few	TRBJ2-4	TGTGCCAGCAGAACAGGGGGCTTGTCCAAAAACATTCAGTACTTC	CASRTGGLSKNIQYF
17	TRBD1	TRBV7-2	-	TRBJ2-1	TGTGCCAGCAGCTTAACGCCTCCGGGACAGGGGAAGAATGAGCAGTTCTTC	CASSLTPPGQGKNEQFF
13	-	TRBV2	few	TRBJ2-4	TGTGCAACCAGTCTGAATAATCGGAACATTCAGTACTTC	CATSLNNRNIQYF
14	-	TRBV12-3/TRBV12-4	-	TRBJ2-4	TGTGCCAGCAGTCTTGCGAGAGCCAAAAACATTCAGTACTTC	CASSLARAKNIQYF
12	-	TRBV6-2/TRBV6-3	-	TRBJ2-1	TGTGCCAGCAGTTGGACCATCCATGGGCAGTTCTTC	CASSWTIHGQFF
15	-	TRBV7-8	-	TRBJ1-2	TGTGCCAGCAGCTTAAGCTCGGGGGCGGGCTATGGCTACACCTTC	CASSLSSGAGYGYTF
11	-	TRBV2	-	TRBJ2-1	TGTGCCAGCAGTGAGGAGGAGACCCAGTTCTTC	CASSEEETQFF
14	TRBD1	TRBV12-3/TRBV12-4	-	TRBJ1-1	TGTGCCAGCAGAAGCACAGGGGCAAGCACTGAAGCTTTCTTT	CASRSTGASTEAFF
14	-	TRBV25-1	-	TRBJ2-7	TGTGCCAGCAGTGACAGGGCGCTTTCCTACGAGCAGTACTTC	CASSDRALSYEQYF
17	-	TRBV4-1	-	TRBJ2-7	TGCGCCAGCAGCCAAGATGGGCCCAGGGTGGGATTCAATGAGCAGTACTTC	CASSQDGPRVGFNEQYF
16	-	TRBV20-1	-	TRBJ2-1	TGCAGTGCTAGAGTTAGAGGGCCCCCTAACTACAATGAGCAGTTCTTC	CSARVRGPPNYNEQFF
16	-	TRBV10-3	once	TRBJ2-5	TGTGCCATCAGTGAGTCGAACCCCGGCCTCCAAGAGACCCAGTACTTC	CAISESNPGLQETQYF
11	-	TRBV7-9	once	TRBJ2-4	TGTGCCAGCAGTTCAATCAATGAGCAGTACTTC	CASSSINEQYF
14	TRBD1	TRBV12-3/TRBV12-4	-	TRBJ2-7	TGTGCCAGCAGTTTAGGGGACAGGGGGCTCGAGCAGTACTTC	CASSLGDRGLEQYF
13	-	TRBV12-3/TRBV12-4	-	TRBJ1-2	TGTGCCAGCAACAAAGCACGGAACTATGGCTACACCTTC	CASNKARNYGYTF
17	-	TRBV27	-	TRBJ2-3	TGTGCCAGCAGTTTCCTAAGGCGACAAGCTAGCACAGATACGCAGTATTTT	CASSFLRRQASTDTQYF
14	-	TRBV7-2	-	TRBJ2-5	TGTGCCAGCAGCTTAGAAGGTTCGTCAGAGACCCAGTACTTC	CASSLEGSSETQYF
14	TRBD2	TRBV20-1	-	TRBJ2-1	TGCAGTGCTCCCTGGGGAGGGCCATGGAATGAGCAGTTCTTC	CSAPWGGPWNEQFF
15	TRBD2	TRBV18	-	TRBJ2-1	TGTGCCAGCTCAGCGGGACTAGTGGGAATCAATGAGCAGTTCTTC	CASSAGLVGINEQFF
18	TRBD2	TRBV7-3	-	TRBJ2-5	TGTGCCAGCAGCTTATGGGGGACTAGCCTCGACCAAACGGAGACCCAGTACTTC	CASSLWGTSLDQTETQYF
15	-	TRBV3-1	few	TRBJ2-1	TGTGCCAGCAGCCAATCGCCTAGCGCCTACAATGAGCAGTTCTTC	CASSQSPSAYNEQFF
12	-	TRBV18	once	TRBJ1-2	TGTGCCAGCTCATCGACAGTTTATGGCTACACCTTC	CASSSTVYGYTF
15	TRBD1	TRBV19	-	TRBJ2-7	TGTGCCAGTAGAGGCCGGGACAGCCTACGGTACGAGCAGTACTTC	CASRGRDSLRYEQYF
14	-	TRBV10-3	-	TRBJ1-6	TGTGCCACGAGGGTCGTGGTCTATAATTCACCCCTCCACTTT	CATRVVVYNSPLHF
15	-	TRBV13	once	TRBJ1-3	TGTGCCAGCAGCAAAGACAGGTTCTCGGGAAACACCATATATTTT	CASSKDRFSGNTIYF
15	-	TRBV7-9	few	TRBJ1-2	TGTGCCAGCAGCTTTTTAATGTGGGGGGAGGATGGCTACACCTTC	CASSFLMWGEDGYTF
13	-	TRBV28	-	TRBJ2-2	TGTGCCAGCATCCACAGCTTCACCGGGGAGCTGTTTTTT	CASIHSFTGELFF
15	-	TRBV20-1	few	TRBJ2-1	TGCAGTGCTAGAGATCCAAACGGCCGAGCGGATGAGCAGTTCTTC	CSARDPNGRADEQFF
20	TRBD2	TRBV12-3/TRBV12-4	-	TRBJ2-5	TGTGCCAGCAGTTTAGCCAAAGTTACTAGCGGAGGGGGGAACCAAGAGACCCAGTACTTC	CASSLAKVTSGGGNQETQYF
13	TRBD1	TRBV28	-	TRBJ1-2	TGTGCCAGCAGTGCCCTCGGACAGGAGGGCTACACCTTC	CASSALGQEGYTF
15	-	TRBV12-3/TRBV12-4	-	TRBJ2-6	TGTGCCAGCAGCCCGGAGACGATACGGGCCAACGTCCTGACTTTC	CASSPETIRANVLTF
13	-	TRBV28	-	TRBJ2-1	TGTGCCAGCAGTTTATACCAGTACAATGAGCAGTTCTTC	CASSLYQYNEQFF
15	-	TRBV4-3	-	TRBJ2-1	TGCGCCAGCAGCCACCTTCCCCGGGGGCCGAATGAGCAGTTCTTC	CASSHLPRGPNEQFF
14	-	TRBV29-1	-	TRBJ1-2	TGCAGCGTGGGAAAACGACAGTTACTGGATGGCTGCACCTTC	CSVGKRQLLDGCTF
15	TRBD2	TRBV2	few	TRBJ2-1	TGTGCCAGCAGAACCGGGACTAGCGGGGTCAATGAGCAGTTCTTC	CASRTGTSGVNEQFF
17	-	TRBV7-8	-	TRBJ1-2	TGTGCCAGCAGCTCCCAGGACAGTGTACCGCCGGGCCGTGGCTACACCTTC	CASSSQDSVPPGRGYTF
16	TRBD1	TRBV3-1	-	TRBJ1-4	TGTGCCAGCAGCCAAGAGCGGACAGGGGGTCGGAAGAAACTGTTTTTT	CASSQERTGGRKKLFF
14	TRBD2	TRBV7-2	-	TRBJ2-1	TGTGCCAGCACCGCACTAGCGGGGTCAGGGGGGCAGTTCTTC	CASTALAGSGGQFF
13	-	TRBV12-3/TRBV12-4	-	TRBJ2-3	TGTGCCAGCACCCGCAGGTTCAGGGTGGCGCAGTATTTT	CASTRRFRVAQYF
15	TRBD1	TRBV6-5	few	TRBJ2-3	TGTGCCAGCAGACAAGGGACAGTGAGCACAGATACGCAGTATTTT	CASRQGTVSTDTQYF